The 28 T cell receptor beta chains given below trace back to one sample, sequenced in a study of Ad26.COV2.S vaccination and SARS-CoV-2 variants. The sample's treatment: 19 received Ad26.COV2.S at low or high dose, single or two shots; 5 received placebo; per-sample allocation not given. After the first vaccine or placebo injection, samples were drawn on day 63. TCRdb's table, derived via immunoSEQ multiplex PCR, lists solely in-frame clones and lacks some. The table lists roughly 350,000 clones, around nine tenths of them singletons. The sequences come from peripheral blood, collected in a trial of Ad26.COV2.S vaccine versus placebo. Every receptor here comes from a person aged 18-60 years who received the Ad26.COV2.S COVID-19 vaccine or a placebo.

V usage is TRBV9 and J usage is TRBJ2-3; 10 bases map to TRBD2. Germline CDR1 SGDLS, CDR2 YYNGEE. CDR3 size: 18 residues. Trimming removed 2 bases from V and 5 bases from J; junction bases left unmatched: 14. The CDR3 region is CASSVGSSGGLREDTQYF. In DNA form, the CDR3 reads TGTGCCAGCAGCGTCGGGTCTAGCGGGGGTCTCAGGGAAGATACGCAGTATTTT.

The V gene is TRBV30, the J gene TRBJ1-1, with D possibly being TRBD1 (5 bases). CDR1 and CDR2 (germline): GTSNPN, SVGIG (reference sequence). V was clipped by 2 bases and J by 7 bases, with 11 bases between them. This CDR3 spans 12 amino acids. For the CDR3, the DNA is TGTGCCTGGAGTACAGGTGTCGGTGAAGCTTTCTTT. This codes for CAWSTGVGEAFF.

The chain recombines TRBV6-5 with TRBJ2-7; 7 nucleotides match TRBD1. The CDR3 runs 14 residues. CDR1 MNHEY and CDR2 SVGAGI come from the germline V gene. J lost 2 bases, V lost 6 bases, and 7 bases had no gene match. CDR3 bases: TGTGCCAGCAGGCGGACAGGAAGGGCCTACGAGCAGTACTTC. Translating it yields CASRRTGRAYEQYF.

This chain uses TRBV5-6 with TRBJ2-2, with D unresolved. This CDR3 is 15 amino acids long. V lost 1 base, J lost 0 bases, and 7 bases lay in between. The germline V gene encodes CDR1 SGHDT and CDR2 YYEEEE. CDR3 DNA: TGTGCCAGCAGCTTGTTCGCCGCGAACACCGGGGAGCTGTTTTTT. It translates to CASSLFAANTGELFF.

The chain employs TRBV7-9 and TRBJ1-1; possible D gene TRBD1, 6 bases. Between the trimmed V and J ends, which lost 5 bases and 6 bases, there was a span of 16 bases. This CDR3 has 14 amino acids. Germline CDR1 SEHNR, CDR2 FQNEAQ (reference sequence). This CDR3 reads CASSGGPRNAEAFF. The CDR3 DNA sequence: TGTGCCAGCAGCGGGGGCCCTCGTAACGCTGAAGCTTTCTTT. The variable domain in full, with the rest retrieved from reference TRBV7-9 and TRBJ1-1, is DTGVSQNPRHKITKRGQNVTFRCDPISEHNRLYWYRQTLGQGPEFLTYFQNEAQLEKSRLLSDRFSAERPKGSFSTLEIQRTEQGDSAMYLCASSGGPRNAEAFFGQGTRLTVV.

The chain recombines TRBV6-5 with TRBJ1-4; 7 nucleotides agree with TRBD1. J lost 6 bases, V lost 2 bases, and 3 bases had no gene match. This CDR3 contains 14 residues. Per the germline V gene, CDR1 is MNHEY and CDR2 is SVGAGI. CDR3 loop: CASSYKGADEKLFF. The CDR3 DNA reads TGTGCCAGCAGTTACAAGGGGGCGGATGAAAAACTGTTTTTT.

This clone was counted a few times. The genes are TRBV24-1 and TRBJ1-1; 7 bases agree with TRBD1. V dropped 8 bases and J dropped 0; count of bases not matched to a gene: 8. This CDR3 has 15 residues. The V gene's germline CDR1 is KGHDR and CDR2 SFDVKD. The CDR3 DNA reads TGTGCCACCATTTGCGGGACAGACTTGAACACTGAAGCTTTCTTT. Its protein is CATICGTDLNTEAFF.

This clone was seen just once. The chain recombines TRBV12-5 with TRBJ1-6; no definite D call. The germline V gene has CDR1 LGHNT and CDR2 FRNRAP. The length of the CDR3 is 18 residues. V gave up 0 bases and J gave up 4 bases, with 16 bases separating them. CDR3 region: CASGLVRIPDSYNSPLHF. The CDR3 nucleotides read TGTGCTAGTGGTTTGGTACGGATTCCAGACTCGTATAATTCACCCCTCCACTTT.

The chain has TRBV14 and TRBJ1-1; D is unclear. Trimming shortened V by 3 bases and J by 5 bases, and 13 bases separated the two germline ends. The CDR3 runs to 14 residues. Germline V gene lookup returns CDR1 SGHDN and CDR2 FVKESK. The DNA for the CDR3 is TGTGCCAGCAGCCATCCTAGGACGTCGACTGAAGCTTTCTTT. This encodes CASSHPRTSTEAFF.

The V call is TRBV5-1, the J call TRBJ2-1; 9 bases map to TRBD2. J was trimmed by 15 bases and V by 0 bases; bases with no gene match: 7. The CDR3 is 13 residues long. Germline V CDR1 and CDR2: SGHRS, YFSETQ. In DNA, the CDR3 is TGCGCCAGCAGCTTGGATCTAGCGGGGCGTCGGTTCTTC. Translation gives CASSLDLAGRRFF. The full variable domain, with the rest looked up from reference TRBV5-1 and TRBJ2-1, is KAGVTQTPRYLIKTRGQQVTLSCSPISGHRSVSWYQQTPGQGLQFLFEYFSETQRNKGNFPGRFSGRQFSNSRSEMNVSTLELGDSALYLCASSLDLAGRRFFGPGTRLTVL.

The chain carries TRBV14 and TRBJ2-7; D unclear. V lost 1 base and J lost 3, with 1 base in between. Germline CDR1 SGHDN, CDR2 FVKESK. The CDR3 is 11 amino acids. The CDR3 DNA sequence: TGTGCCAGCAGCCAAGGCTACGAGCAGTACTTC. Protein: CASSQGYEQYF.

The rearrangement joins TRBV27 to TRBJ2-7; 11 bases align to TRBD2. Germline lookup yields CDR1 MNHEY and CDR2 SMNVEV (reference sequence). The ends lost 2 bases at V and 2 bases at J; junction bases unmatched: 14. CDR3 length: 19 amino acids. CDR3 protein: CASSLITGTSGPPPYEQYF. CDR3 bases: TGTGCCAGCAGTTTAATTACCGGGACTAGCGGCCCTCCCCCCTACGAGCAGTACTTC.

This chain links TRBV5-6 with TRBJ1-6; 8 bases align to TRBD1. The CDR3 loop spans 16 amino acids. Germline-derived CDR1 and CDR2 are SGHDT and YYEEEE. The V segment lost 1 base and the J segment 12 bases; nucleotides outside the gene matches: 12. The CDR3 loop reads CASSLFEDRDIQPLHF. The CDR3 bases are TGTGCCAGCAGCTTGTTTGAGGACAGGGATATTCAACCCCTCCACTTT. Variable domain in full (rest from reference TRBV5-6 and TRBJ1-6): DAGVTQSPTHLIKTRGQQVTLRCSPKSGHDTVSWYQQALGQGPQFIFQYYEEEERQRGNFPDRFSGHQFPNYSSELNVNALLLGDSALYLCASSLFEDRDIQPLHFGNGTRLTVT.

The chain combines TRBV7-3 with TRBJ2-3; the match to TRBD2 covers 13 bases. V was clipped by 5 bases and J by 9 bases; unmatched bases: 8. CDR1 and CDR2 from the germline V gene are SGHTA and FQGTGA. CDR3 length equals 15 residues. The CDR3 DNA reads as TGTGCCAGCAGCGCTGGGACTAGCGGGGCCGCGACGCAGTATTTT. This codes for CASSAGTSGAATQYF.

This clone appeared once. This chain connects TRBV30 to TRBJ1-1, with a tentative D call TRBD1 (5 bases). This CDR3 is built from 13 residues. Per the germline V gene, CDR1 is GTSNPN and CDR2 is SVGIG (reference sequence). V was pared by 2 bases and J by 0 bases, with 7 bases between. CDR3 sequence: CAWSTGVNTEAFF. CDR3 bases: TGTGCCTGGAGTACGGGGGTGAACACTGAAGCTTTCTTT.

V is TRBV6-5 and J is TRBJ2-1; no clear D gene. The germline V gene encodes CDR1 MNHEY and CDR2 SVGAGI. CDR3 length: 11 residues. Trimming took off 6 bases at V and 8 bases at J, with 8 bases between the two ends. In DNA, the CDR3 is TGTGCCAGCAGCTCCCACTATGAGCAGTTCTTC. Amino acid sequence: CASSSHYEQFF.

The chain has TRBV7-9 and TRBJ1-5; no firm D call. The CDR3 contains 12 residues. With 3 bases removed from V and 7 bases from J, the gap between germline ends came to 7 bases. The germline V gene has CDR1 SEHNR and CDR2 FQNEAQ (reference sequence). The CDR3 DNA is TGTGCCAGCAGCTTTTATTCCCAGCCCCAGCATTTT. Protein sequence: CASSFYSQPQHF.

The gene calls are TRBV6-1 and TRBJ1-5; D remains ambiguous. Trimming pared 3 bases from V and 4 bases from J, leaving 7 bases between. The CDR3 extends over 13 amino acids. Per germline, CDR1 MNHNS and CDR2 SASEGT. The CDR3 nucleotides read TGTGCCAGCAGTGACATTGCGAATCAGCCCCAGCATTTT. As protein: CASSDIANQPQHF.

J is TRBJ2-7 and V is TRBV30; 8 nucleotides align to TRBD2. CDR1 is GTSNPN, CDR2 SVGIG, per germline (reference sequence). Losses at the gene ends were 4 bases for V and 2 bases for J; bases not matched to a gene: 7. CDR3 length equals 14 residues. In DNA form, the CDR3 reads TGTGCCTGGACCTGGAGTAGCGGGGCCTACGAGCAGTACTTC. It is translated as CAWTWSSGAYEQYF.

This clone was seen once. J is TRBJ2-1 and V is TRBV4-3; 10 nucleotides agree with TRBD2. The CDR3 consists of 18 residues. With 1 base clipped from V and 7 bases from J, the junction kept 13 bases outside the gene matches. The germline CDR1 and CDR2 sequences are LGHNA and YSLEER. This CDR3 is CASSQAGGPGLALNEQFF. As DNA, the CDR3 is TGCGCCAGCAGCCAAGCCGGGGGGCCGGGACTAGCGTTGAATGAGCAGTTCTTC.

J is TRBJ2-3 and V is TRBV5-1; no firm D call. Germline V gene lookup returns CDR1 SGHRS and CDR2 YFSETQ. The CDR3 has 13 residues. V was shortened by 2 bases and J by 4 bases, with 8 bases between the two germline ends. The CDR3 DNA follows: TGCGCCAGCAGCTTTCCCCATCCAGATACGCAGTATTTT. Translating gives CASSFPHPDTQYF.

The chain links TRBV11-2 to TRBJ2-7; D remains ambiguous. CDR1 is SGHAT, CDR2 FQNNGV, per germline. The CDR3 contains 16 residues. Between the trimmed V and J ends, which lost 5 bases and 1 base, there was a span of 18 bases. The CDR3 sequence is CASSPDSWVPSYEQYF. The DNA for the CDR3 is TGTGCCAGCAGCCCCGATTCCTGGGTCCCTTCCTACGAGCAGTACTTC.

This chain links TRBV30 with TRBJ1-6; TRBD1 aligns across 9 bases. V dropped 5 bases and J dropped 0; count of bases not matched to a gene: 2. CDR3 size: 15 residues. Germline-derived CDR1 and CDR2 are GTSNPN and SVGIG (reference sequence). In DNA form, the CDR3 reads TGTGCCTGGGGACAGGGGAGCTCCTATAATTCACCCCTCCACTTT. Translated: CAWGQGSSYNSPLHF.

The CDR3 DNA sequence: TGCGCCAGCAGCCCAAGGGGACTAGCGGGGGCTAGCACAGATACGCAGTATTTT. Translated, it gives CASSPRGLAGASTDTQYF. The rearrangement joins TRBV4-1 to TRBJ2-3; 14 nucleotides line up with TRBD2. CDR1 and CDR2 from the germline V gene are MGHRA and YSYEKL. The CDR3 totals 18 residues. The junction had 6 bases not matched to a gene; V was cut back by 4 bases and J by 0 bases.

The gene calls are TRBV6-5 and TRBJ2-1; TRBD1 matches at 8 bases. After removal of 4 bases from V and 4 bases from J, the junction contained 3 bases not matched to a gene. CDR3 length: 14 residues. Germline CDR1 MNHEY, CDR2 SVGAGI. The CDR3 DNA is TGTGCCAGCAGTTGGACAGGGAAGTACAATGAGCAGTTCTTC. It specifies CASSWTGKYNEQFF.

This chain uses TRBV4-2 with TRBJ1-1; D gene uncertain. The CDR3 totals 15 residues. In germline, CDR1 is LGHNA, CDR2 YNFKEQ. Deletions cut 2 bases from V and 0 bases from J, with 10 bases between. The CDR3: CASSQNSGLNTEAFF. The DNA of the CDR3 is TGTGCCAGCAGCCAAAACTCCGGGCTGAACACTGAAGCTTTCTTT.

The chain carries TRBV4-2 and TRBJ2-7; D is possibly TRBD1 (5 bases). V shed 4 bases and J shed 3 bases, with 16 bases lying between them. Germline V gene data show CDR1 as LGHNA and CDR2 as YNFKEQ. The length of the CDR3 is 15 residues. In DNA, the CDR3 is TGTGCCAGCAGCCCCCTCGAAGGGGTCGGCTACGAGCAGTACTTC. Amino acid sequence: CASSPLEGVGYEQYF.

The chain has TRBV5-8 and TRBJ2-6; D ambiguous. The V end lost 4 bases, the J end lost 2 bases, and 10 bases lay between the germline ends. Per the germline V gene, CDR1 is SGHTS and CDR2 is YDEGEE. This CDR3 region has 15 residues. The CDR3 region is CASSPGRAGANVLTF. The DNA of the CDR3 is TGTGCCAGCAGCCCCGGTAGGGCTGGGGCCAACGTCCTGACTTTC.